This T cell receptor (beta chain) was sequenced during a study of shared clonotypes between healthy human individuals. Study-level points and caveats: An anticipated effect of sequencing depth on clonotype sharing among donors was recognized. Even with large depth, rarefaction showed that sorted-subset sequencing was incomplete.

Germline CDR1 reads SGHDT; CDR2 reads YYEEEE. V was cut by 4 bases and J by 3 bases, with 17 bases left in between. The CDR3 loop spans 16 amino acids. Terminally differentiated effector memory CD45RA+ cells were excluded from the naive CD8 cells, which were CD45RO-negative and positively selected for CCR7. A word on this clone: As yet, its antigen is unknown.

Produced via immunoSEQ multiplex PCR; TCRdb's table is partial and in-frame only. Of more than 2 million clones listed, about 95% were seen once; the top ten hold roughly 1%. What was sequenced was naive CD8+ T cells sorted from blood. This receptor was taken from a man aged 18 to 29 in good health. The chain recombines TRBV5-6 with TRBJ2-1, with D tentatively TRBD1 or TRBD2 (5 bases each). CDR3: CASSAKRGASYNEQFF. The CDR3 DNA follows: TGTGCCAGCAGCGCCAAACGGGGCGCGAGCTACAATGAGCAGTTCTTC.